This T cell receptor beta chain emerged from a study of T-cell reconstitution after alpha-beta-depleted transplantation in children. The TCRbeta library incorporated unique molecular identifiers. In TCRdb, the PCR reads were re-called with MiXCR into one record per CDR3 protein. The sample lists around 250,000 distinct CDR3 sequences, over 8% seen once, with 10% in the top ten. Germline V gives CDR1 MNHEY, CDR2 SVGAGI. The CDR3 length is 12 residues. Trimming pared 5 bases from V and 5 bases from J, leaving 7 bases between. The specimen comprised PBMCs from the stem cell graft donor, sampled from the stem cell graft. The origin of this receptor is a human donor who donated a stem cell graft to a child with SCID. The chain joins TRBV6-5 to TRBJ2-1, with unresolved D. The CDR3, as DNA: TGTGCCAGCAGTCCGCCGGACAATGAGCAGTTCTTC. This codes for CASSPPDNEQFF.